Listed below are T cell receptor beta chains from one sample, sequenced in a study of blood T cell repertoires in COVID-19. Clones were sequenced by immunoSEQ multiplex PCR, and TCRdb holds only the in-frame ones, with some missing. Among 85,000 to 100,000 clones listed, 70% to 90% were seen once. Source material: peripheral blood. The receptors were gathered from a man aged 45 to 65 with active or convalescent COVID-19. Both conserved end residues are part of each CDR3. D genes are given only for firm matches. Only some rows state a clone size, as once, few, many or a class for expanded clones.

clone size,J gene,V gene,D gene,CDR3 DNA,CDR3 protein
-,TRBJ1-5,TRBV19,-,TGTGCCAGTAGCCACGGGTCGGAGCCCCAGCATTTT,CASSHGSEPQHF
-,TRBJ1-2,TRBV5-1,TRBD1,TGCGCCAGCAGCACGACCCCAGGGGGCAATGGCTACACCTTC,CASSTTPGGNGYTF
-,TRBJ2-2,TRBV5-1,TRBD1,TGCGCCAGCAGCTTGGCCCTGGGACAGGGGGCCGGGGAGCTGTTTTTT,CASSLALGQGAGELFF
-,TRBJ1-1,TRBV21-1,-,TGTGCCAGCAGCAAGGGTTTAGAGGATCGGGGCACTGAAGCTTTCTTT,CASSKGLEDRGTEAFF
-,TRBJ1-6,TRBV30,-,TGTGCCTGGACGTTCTCGACAAGGGGTTCACCCCTCCACTTT,CAWTFSTRGSPLHF
-,TRBJ1-2,TRBV6-5,TRBD1,TGTGCCAGCACTAGGGACAGGGCCTATGGCTACACCTTC,CASTRDRAYGYTF
-,TRBJ2-1,TRBV6-1,TRBD1,TGTGCCAGCAGTGAACGCGGACAGGGGGCGGCGAATGAGCAGTTCTTC,CASSERGQGAANEQFF
-,TRBJ2-2,TRBV29-1,TRBD1,TGCAGCGTTAAACAGGGGGGGAACACCGGGGAGCTGTTTTTT,CSVKQGGNTGELFF
-,TRBJ1-1,TRBV19,-,TGTGCCAGTAGTACGACACAGGTCGAAGCTTTCTTT,CASSTTQVEAFF
-,TRBJ1-1,TRBV27,-,TGTGCCAGCAGTTTATTTCGCGGCGCTAACACTGAAGCTTTCTTT,CASSLFRGANTEAFF
-,TRBJ1-2,TRBV30,-,TGTGCCTCCTCCTACGGGGGAAATGGCTACACCTTC,CASSYGGNGYTF
few,TRBJ1-4,TRBV25-1,TRBD1,TGTGCCAGCAGTGGACAGGGAAGCACGAATGAAAAACTGTTTTTT,CASSGQGSTNEKLFF
-,TRBJ2-7,TRBV29-1,TRBD1,TGCAGCGTTCGACAGGGGGCGATATCCTACGAGCAGTACTTC,CSVRQGAISYEQYF
-,TRBJ2-7,TRBV7-2,TRBD1,TGTGCCAGCAGCTCTCCAGGGGGCATCTACGAGCAGTACTTC,CASSSPGGIYEQYF
-,TRBJ2-3,TRBV29-1,-,TGCAGCGTTGATCACAGGGCAGATACGCAGTATTTT,CSVDHRADTQYF
-,TRBJ2-1,TRBV3-1/TRBV3-2,TRBD2,TGTGCCAGCAGCCATCAGCGGGAGGGATTCTACAATGAGCAGTTCTTC,CASSHQREGFYNEQFF
-,TRBJ2-2,TRBV19,-,TGTGCCAGTAGTATAGGCCTTCCAGACACCGGGGAGCTGTTTTTT,CASSIGLPDTGELFF
-,TRBJ2-1,TRBV12-5,TRBD2,TGTGCTAGTGGTTTGGTAGGTGATGGACTAGCGGTGAATGAGCAGTTCTTC,CASGLVGDGLAVNEQFF
-,TRBJ1-1,TRBV4-3,-,TGCGCCAGCAGCCAAGGGTTGCAGGTGAACACTGAAGCTTTCTTT,CASSQGLQVNTEAFF
-,TRBJ2-1,TRBV28,TRBD1,TGTGCCAGCGGCTCCCCGGGACAGGGGGTCAATGAGCAGTTCTTC,CASGSPGQGVNEQFF